This T cell receptor beta chain was captured by sequencing in a study of OX40 agonist ivuxolimab in advanced cancers. Study details: Participants averaged approximately 65 years of age (range about 23 to 90) and were over 75% male. General study points: At 0.1 to 3.0 mg/kg, CD4+ and CD8+ blood T cells expanded clonally by week 6.

V lost 4 bases and J 2 bases, leaving 7 bases between the germline ends. Germline V gives CDR1 SGHNT, CDR2 YYREEE (reference sequence). CDR3 length: 14 amino acids. Remarks on this clone: No antigen is known for it.

The table came from immunoSEQ multiplex PCR; TCRdb's copy has only in-frame clones and leaves some out. The table has more than 70,000 clones, roughly nine tenths seen once. The sequence was obtained from an adult with an advanced solid tumor such as melanoma, head and neck, liver or kidney cancer. V is TRBV5-4 and J is TRBJ1-6; D not resolved. The starting material was CD4+ or CD8+ T cells sorted from blood, obtained in a trial of the OX40 agonist ivuxolimab. The CDR3 loop is CASSVSAYNSPLHF. CDR3 in DNA: TGTGCCAGCAGCGTTTCAGCCTATAATTCACCCCTCCACTTT. Full variable domain (missing parts from reference TRBV5-4 and TRBJ1-6): ETGVTQSPTHLIKTRGQQVTLRCSSQSGHNTVSWYQQALGQGPQFIFQYYREEENGRGNFPPRFSGLQFPNYSSELNVNALELDDSALYLCASSVSAYNSPLHFGNGTRLTVT.